This TCR beta chain stems from a study of response to subunit inactivated influenza vaccine. The CDR3 loop spans 12 amino acids. V shed 4 bases and J shed 2 bases, with 9 bases lying between them. Germline CDR1 is DFQATT and CDR2 is SNEGSKA (reference sequence). A single record per CDR3 protein comes from TCRdb applying MiXCR to the RT-PCR reads. The sample carries around 530,000 distinct CDR3 sequences, 15% to 20% recorded once. This clonotype was counted at least ten times. The sample consisted of CD4+ T cells sorted from PBMCs, taken around 25 months after vaccination. The sequence derives from a man aged 50-75 years who received an inactivated influenza vaccine. V usage is TRBV20-1 and J usage is TRBJ2-7, with unresolved D. The CDR3 nucleotides are TGCAGTGCTACCGACGGACCCTACGAGCAGTACTTC. Translation: CSATDGPYEQYF.